The 14 T cell receptor beta chains given below trace back to one sample, sequenced in a study of blood T cell repertoires in COVID-19. Some clones are missing from TCRdb's copy, which holds only in-frame ones; the method was immunoSEQ multiplex PCR. The sample includes 100,000 to 150,000 clones, about 80% of them seen just once. Sequenced: peripheral blood. The receptors originated from a woman in her forties or fifties with acute or convalescent COVID-19.

This clone was seen a single time. The V and J genes are TRBV5-4 and TRBJ1-2, with D possibly TRBD1 on 6 matching bases. CDR1 and CDR2 (germline): SGHNT, YYREEE (reference sequence). This CDR3 comprises 14 residues. Trimming removed 4 bases from V and 7 bases from J, with 17 bases in between. CDR3 sequence (DNA): TGTGCCAGCAGCCCAATCGCGGGGGCGCTTGGCTACACCTTC. Translated: CASSPIAGALGYTF.

This chain links TRBV4-1 with TRBJ1-5, with D possibly matching TRBD1 (5 bases). V lost 3 bases, J lost 5 bases, and 14 bases lay in between. This CDR3 spans 15 amino acids. Germline CDR1 MGHRA, CDR2 YSYEKL. CDR3 DNA: TGCGCCAGCAGCCAGCAGGGCTTCCCAGATCAGCCCCAGCATTTT. The encoded protein is CASSQQGFPDQPQHF.

CDR3 region: CASSLTGENYGYTF. The CDR3 coding sequence is TGTGCCAGCAGTTTAACAGGCGAAAACTATGGCTACACCTTC. The rearrangement links TRBV27 to TRBJ1-2, with a possible D match to TRBD1 (5 bases). Trimming left V 2 bases short and J 2 bases short, with 9 bases between. The CDR3 loop spans 14 amino acids. Germline values: CDR1 MNHEY, CDR2 SMNVEV (reference sequence).

V gene TRBV5-1 combines with J gene TRBJ2-1; 7 nucleotides line up with TRBD1. V shed 3 bases, J shed 0 bases, and the junction held 6 bases outside the gene matches. The CDR3 runs to 16 residues. Germline V gene data show CDR1 as SGHRS and CDR2 as YFSETQ. CDR3 sequence: CASSSSGTASYNEQFF. The CDR3 DNA sequence: TGCGCCAGCAGCTCATCCGGGACAGCCTCCTACAATGAGCAGTTCTTC.

The rearrangement uses TRBV19 and TRBJ2-2, with D hard to call. This CDR3 has 14 amino acids. Trimming took off 6 bases at V and 4 bases at J, with 12 bases between the two ends. Germline V gene sequence: CDR1 LNHDA, CDR2 SQIVND (reference sequence). CDR3: CASRSRVSTGELFF. As DNA, the CDR3 is TGTGCCAGTAGATCCCGGGTTTCCACCGGGGAGCTGTTTTTT. The full variable domain, with the rest looked up from reference TRBV19 and TRBJ2-2, is DGGITQSPKYLFRKEGQNVTLSCEQNLNHDAMYWYRQDPGQGLRLIYYSQIVNDFQKGDIAEGYSVSREKKESFPLTVTSAQKNPTAFYLCASRSRVSTGELFFGEGSRLTVL.

J is TRBJ1-5 and V is TRBV6-4, with D maybe TRBD1 (5 bases). Trimming removed 3 bases from V and 2 bases from J, with 14 bases in between. Germline V gene data show CDR1 as MRHNA and CDR2 as SNTAGT. This CDR3 is built from 16 residues. This chain's CDR3 is CASSEGREEGNQPQHF. As DNA, the CDR3 is TGTGCCAGCAGTGAAGGCAGGGAAGAGGGCAATCAGCCCCAGCATTTT.

The V gene is TRBV6-5, the J gene TRBJ1-1; D not certain. The germline gives CDR1 MNHEY, CDR2 SVGAGI. This CDR3 region has 14 residues. V was clipped by 7 bases and J by 0 bases, with 12 bases between them. The CDR3 loop is CASKAGRLNTEAFF. DNA of the CDR3: TGTGCCAGCAAGGCGGGTCGGTTGAACACTGAAGCTTTCTTT.

The CDR3, as DNA: TGTGCCAGCAGCTCCCCTTCAGGGGGCATGAACACTGAAGCTTTCTTT. Its protein is CASSSPSGGMNTEAFF. The V call is TRBV7-8, the J call TRBJ1-1; 8 nucleotides match TRBD1. V was pared by 4 bases and J by 0 bases, with 7 bases of the junction left unmatched. The CDR3 is made up of 16 amino acids. The germline V gene has CDR1 SGHVS and CDR2 FQNEAQ.

The V and J genes are TRBV27 and TRBJ1-2, with 8 positions matching TRBD1. The trim removed 5 bases at V and 4 bases at J, leaving 9 bases unmatched. The CDR3 sequence is 15 residues long. Germline lookup yields CDR1 MNHEY and CDR2 SMNVEV (reference sequence). DNA of the CDR3: TGTGCCAGCAGTATCTCTATAGGACAGGGCTATGGCTACACCTTC. Residues: CASSISIGQGYGYTF.

The chain carries TRBV30 and TRBJ1-4; D gene ambiguous. Germline V gives CDR1 GTSNPN, CDR2 SVGIG (reference sequence). V lost 4 bases and J lost 3, with 15 bases in between. The CDR3 runs to 15 residues. The CDR3 loop is CAWTLKSPANEKLFF. CDR3 DNA sequence: TGTGCCTGGACCCTAAAGTCCCCCGCTAATGAAAAACTGTTTTTT.

This chain joins TRBV20-1 and TRBJ2-2; TRBD1 agrees at 8 bases. V shed 3 bases and J 3 bases; nucleotides not matched to a gene: 3. The V gene's germline CDR1 is DFQATT and CDR2 SNEGSKA (reference sequence). The CDR3 is 14 residues long. DNA of the CDR3: TGCAGTGCTAGTGGACAGGGCTACACCGGGGAGCTGTTTTTT. This gives the protein CSASGQGYTGELFF.

The chain is built from TRBV29-1 and TRBJ2-6; tentative D call: TRBD1 (6 bases). The CDR3 covers 14 residues. V lost 4 bases, J lost 4 bases, and 11 bases lay in between. From germline, CDR1 is SQVTM and CDR2 ANQGSEA. CDR3 DNA sequence: TGCAGCGTTGGCAAGGGGACAGGGGCCAACGTCCTGACTTTC. Amino acids: CSVGKGTGANVLTF.

The rearrangement uses TRBV5-4 and TRBJ2-3; tentative D call: TRBD1 (6 bases). With 3 bases removed from V and 6 bases from J, the gap between germline ends came to 14 bases. CDR1 and CDR2 from the germline V gene are SGHNT and YYREEE (reference sequence). This CDR3 region has 14 residues. CDR3 amino acids: CASSSKHRADTQYF. The CDR3 nucleotides read TGTGCCAGCAGCTCCAAACACAGGGCTGATACGCAGTATTTT.

This clone appeared once. V is TRBV7-9 and J is TRBJ2-7, with 10 bases fitting TRBD2. Germline V gene lookup returns CDR1 SEHNR and CDR2 FQNEAQ (reference sequence). Unmatched junction bases numbered 9, after V lost 3 bases and J lost 7 bases. CDR3 length: 15 amino acids. CDR3 bases: TGTGCCAGCAGCTTTGATAGCGGGGGGTCTGGGGAGCAGTACTTC. Translated: CASSFDSGGSGEQYF.